This T cell receptor beta chain was recorded in a study of blood T cells in healthy people across ages. Through a sample-barcoded 5' primer and a J-beta primer mix, a second PCR was run for roughly 7 to 12 cycles. TCRdb re-analysed the 5' RACE reads in MiXCR, keeping a single row per CDR3 protein. The profile shows approximately 960,000 distinct CDR3 sequences, roughly 28% of them singletons. Germline trimming cut 4 bases from V and 4 bases from J; bases unmatched to any gene: 8. This CDR3 comprises 16 residues. Germline V gene lookup returns CDR1 MGHRA and CDR2 YSYEKL. These data were also filed under a second study, of T cells of mothers and their children.

This receptor was taken from a middle-aged woman in good health. The chain uses TRBV4-1 and TRBJ2-1, with 9 bases lining up with TRBD2. Sequencing input: blood. The CDR3 coding sequence is TGCGCCAGCAGCCCTGGGCTAGCGGGGTTTTACAATGAGCAGTTCTTC. Its protein product is CASSPGLAGFYNEQFF.